The count of the clone carrying this T cell receptor (beta chain) is one. The antigen remains undetermined. This record comes from a study of breast tumors, draining lymph nodes, adjacent tissues. Study-level findings and limits: Tumor and nontumor repertoires were significantly more similar in luminal-like than in basal-like breast cancer.

The lymph nodes were axillary draining lymph nodes from breast cancer patients. MiXCR, applied by TCRdb to the multiplex PCR reads, yields one record per CDR3 protein. Found here are approximately 89,000 distinct CDR3 sequences, 25% to 35% of them singletons; the top ten hold 8.1%. The CDR3 has 15 residues. V shed 5 bases, J shed 4 bases, and the junction held 9 bases outside the gene matches. Germline V gives CDR1 MNHEY, CDR2 SMNVEV (reference sequence). Source material: axillary lymph node tissue. The chain joins TRBV27 to TRBJ1-1; 8 positions agree with TRBD1. The source is a female donor with breast cancer. Some clones in this sample may be carry-over from other donors' samples. The DNA for the CDR3 is TGTGCCAGCAGTCACCGGGACAGGAGAGGCACTGAAGCTTTCTTT. Protein: CASSHRDRRGTEAFF.